A selection of T cell receptor beta chains follows, all from one sample in a study of blood T cell repertoires in COVID-19. Sequenced by immunoSEQ multiplex PCR; TCRdb stores in-frame clones only, minus some. The sample records around 290,000 clones, around 90% being singletons. Sequencing was done on a sample of PBMCs or T cells enriched from blood (not recorded which). The origin of the receptors is a woman aged 40-49 years who had recovered from COVID-19. Both conserved end residues are part of each CDR3. The D gene is left open where the match is weak. Size tells how often a clone was seen (once, few, many) or the class of an expanded clone, and some rows leave it out.

V: TRBV5-1; D: TRBD2; size: -; J: TRBJ2-5; CDR3: CASSWGTSGGAETQYF; DNA: TGCGCCAGCAGCTGGGGGACTAGCGGGGGGGCCGAGACCCAGTACTTC
V: TRBV7-2; D: -; size: -; J: TRBJ1-6; CDR3: CASSPYRQGHSPLHF; DNA: TGTGCCAGCAGCCCCTATAGGCAGGGGCATTCACCCCTCCACTTT
V: TRBV14; D: -; size: -; J: TRBJ1-5; CDR3: CASSYTGFDQPQHF; DNA: TGTGCCAGCAGCTATACAGGGTTCGATCAGCCCCAGCATTTT
V: TRBV15; D: -; size: -; J: TRBJ1-5; CDR3: CATSAAGESNQPQHF; DNA: TGTGCCACCAGCGCCGCAGGCGAGAGTAATCAGCCCCAGCATTTT
V: TRBV5-1; D: -; size: once; J: TRBJ1-5; CDR3: CASSLVNSNQPQHF; DNA: TGCGCCAGCAGCTTGGTTAATAGCAATCAGCCCCAGCATTTT
V: TRBV28; D: -; size: -; J: TRBJ1-2; CDR3: CASSTLAANYGYTF; DNA: TGTGCCAGCAGTACCCTCGCAGCTAACTATGGCTACACCTTC
V: TRBV27; D: TRBD1; size: few; J: TRBJ1-2; CDR3: CASSPQQGKWGYTF; DNA: TGTGCCAGCAGTCCACAACAGGGGAAGTGGGGCTACACCTTC
V: TRBV9; D: -; size: once; J: TRBJ2-4; CDR3: CASSAVPEGGIQYF; DNA: TGTGCCAGCAGCGCGGTTCCAGAGGGGGGGATTCAGTACTTC
V: TRBV6-5; D: -; size: once; J: TRBJ1-4; CDR3: CASSYGPTRGEKLFF; DNA: TGTGCCAGCAGTTACGGACCTACCCGGGGAGAAAAACTGTTTTTT
V: TRBV19; D: -; size: -; J: TRBJ1-3; CDR3: CASSILSGSSGNTIYF; DNA: TGTGCCAGTAGTATCTTATCCGGGAGCTCTGGAAACACCATATATTTT
V: TRBV5-1; D: -; size: -; J: TRBJ2-5; CDR3: CASSSTGTPEGETQYF; DNA: TGCGCCAGCAGCTCCACCGGGACTCCCGAGGGGGAGACCCAGTACTTC
V: TRBV5-4; D: TRBD2; size: -; J: TRBJ2-1; CDR3: CASSSGGLAGHNEQFF; DNA: TGTGCCAGCAGCTCGGGAGGACTAGCAGGTCACAATGAGCAGTTCTTC
V: TRBV7-2; D: -; size: -; J: TRBJ1-1; CDR3: CASSSLSQGRTEAFF; DNA: TGTGCCAGCAGCTCGCTTAGCCAGGGTAGAACTGAAGCTTTCTTT
V: TRBV3-1/TRBV3-2; D: TRBD2; size: -; J: TRBJ2-2; CDR3: CASSHPSGDFGTGELFF; DNA: TGTGCCAGCAGCCATCCTAGCGGGGATTTCGGGACCGGGGAGCTGTTTTTT
V: TRBV5-1; D: -; size: -; J: TRBJ2-7; CDR3: CASSGPSYEQYF; DNA: TGCGCCAGCAGCGGGCCCTCCTACGAGCAGTACTTC
V: TRBV7-2; D: -; size: few; J: TRBJ1-5; CDR3: CASSLGVRGNQPQHF; DNA: TGTGCCAGCAGCTTAGGGGTGCGGGGCAATCAGCCCCAGCATTTT
V: TRBV11-2; D: -; size: -; J: TRBJ2-1; CDR3: CASSLGALTYNEQFF; DNA: TGTGCCAGCAGCTTAGGAGCCCTAACCTACAATGAGCAGTTCTTC
V: TRBV9; D: TRBD1; size: -; J: TRBJ1-2; CDR3: CASSVAAKQGYGYTF; DNA: TGTGCCAGCAGCGTAGCTGCGAAACAGGGGTATGGCTACACCTTC
V: TRBV4-2; D: -; size: once; J: TRBJ2-7; CDR3: CASSQGALGERSYEQYF; DNA: TGTGCCAGCAGCCAAGGGGCCCTCGGGGAGAGGTCCTACGAGCAGTACTTC
V: TRBV28; D: -; size: once; J: TRBJ1-1; CDR3: CASSLFGTQEAFF; DNA: TGTGCCAGCAGTTTGTTTGGGACACAAGAAGCTTTCTTT
V: TRBV5-1; D: -; size: once; J: TRBJ1-2; CDR3: CASSLEANSGYTF; DNA: TGCGCCAGCAGCTTGGAAGCTAATAGTGGCTACACCTTC
V: TRBV6-1; D: TRBD2; size: -; J: TRBJ2-1; CDR3: CASSEAETGGQDEQFF; DNA: TGTGCCAGCAGTGAAGCGGAAACGGGGGGGCAAGATGAGCAGTTCTTC
V: TRBV29-1; D: TRBD2; size: -; J: TRBJ2-1; CDR3: CSVVPAGAYNEQFF; DNA: TGCAGCGTTGTGCCAGCGGGGGCCTACAATGAGCAGTTCTTC
V: TRBV21-1; D: -; size: -; J: TRBJ1-2; CDR3: CASSNRDSFFNYGYTF; DNA: TGTGCCAGCAGCAACCGGGACAGCTTTTTTAACTATGGCTACACCTTC
V: TRBV27; D: TRBD2; size: -; J: TRBJ2-1; CDR3: CASAVAGGSYNEQFF; DNA: TGTGCCAGCGCCGTAGCGGGGGGTTCCTACAATGAGCAGTTCTTC